One sample yielded the 8 T cell receptor beta chains listed below, sequenced in a study of blood T cell repertoires in COVID-19 (dated by TCRdb to the early 2020s). Library preparation employed the immunoSEQ multiplex PCR assay. TCRdb obtained this table from immuneACCESS and retained in-frame rearrangements with V and J assigned. These tables miss some clones; where compared with another copy, unresolved V genes account for less than half of the shortfall, and the remainder is unexplained. This sample lists 50,000 to 70,000 clones; approximately 88% were detected once. Jointly, the top ten make up roughly 18% of the sample. Sequencing was carried out using peripheral blood. The source is a man between 65 and 85 years old with active COVID-19.

This chain joins TRBV5-1 and TRBJ2-7, with a tentative D call TRBD1 (6 bases). CDR1 SGHRS and CDR2 YFSETQ come from the germline V gene. There are 15 residues in the CDR3. Trimming removed 4 bases at V and 0 bases at J, with 14 bases between. CDR3 bases: TGCGCCAGCAGCACGACAGGAGGAAGCTCCTACGAGCAGTACTTC. Amino acid sequence: CASSTTGGSSYEQYF. Drawing the rest from reference TRBV5-1 and TRBJ2-7, the complete variable domain is KAGVTQTPRYLIKTRGQQVTLSCSPISGHRSVSWYQQTPGQGLQFLFEYFSETQRNKGNFPGRFSGRQFSNSRSEMNVSTLELGDSALYLCASSTTGGSSYEQYFGPGTRLTVT.

CDR3: CASSPENSPYEQYF. The CDR3 DNA is TGCGCCAGCAGCCCGGAAAACAGCCCCTACGAGCAGTACTTC. The chain combines TRBV4-3 with TRBJ2-7, with D unresolved. Germline CDR1 is LGHNA and CDR2 is YSLEER. CDR3 size: 14 residues. Trimming pared 4 bases from V and 2 bases from J, leaving 12 bases between.

J is TRBJ2-7 and V is TRBV4-2, with a weak D call TRBD2 (5 bases). CDR1 is LGHNA, CDR2 YNFKEQ, per germline. This CDR3 contains 15 residues. Between the trimmed V and J ends, which lost 1 base and 3 bases, there was a span of 13 bases. The CDR3 bases are TGTGCCAGCAGCCAAGGAGGCGGGCCCCTCTACGAGCAGTACTTC. This sequence encodes CASSQGGGPLYEQYF.

This sequence joins TRBV24-1 and TRBJ2-6; TRBD2 agrees at 7 bases. The CDR3 has 15 amino acids. The junction had 1 base not matched to a gene; V was cut back by 4 bases and J by 2 bases. Germline V gene sequence: CDR1 KGHDR, CDR2 SFDVKD. CDR3 DNA sequence: TGTGCCACCAGTGACGCGGGGGCTGGGGCCAACGTCCTGACTTTC. Residues: CATSDAGAGANVLTF.

This rearrangement joins TRBV7-2 to TRBJ2-5, with a possible D match to TRBD2 (5 bases). Trimming took 2 bases from V and 0 from J, leaving 10 bases between them. CDR1 is SGHTA, CDR2 FQGNSA, per germline. The CDR3 is made up of 15 amino acids. The CDR3 nucleotides are TGTGCCAGCAGCTTATTCCTGGACTACCAAGAGACCCAGTACTTC. Protein: CASSLFLDYQETQYF. Full variable domain (outside the CDR3, taken from reference TRBV7-2 and TRBJ2-5): GAGVSQSPSNKVTEKGKDVELRCDPISGHTALYWYRQSLGQGLEFLIYFQGNSAPDKSGLPSDRFSAERTGGSVSTLTIQRTQQEDSAVYLCASSLFLDYQETQYFGPGTRLLVL.

The chain uses TRBV2 and TRBJ1-5; TRBD1 aligns across 8 bases. After removal of 4 bases from V and 5 bases from J, the junction contained 4 bases not matched to a gene. The CDR3 extends over 14 amino acids. From germline, CDR1 is SNHLY and CDR2 FYNNEI. The CDR3: CASSVQGAYQPQHF. CDR3 in DNA: TGTGCCAGCAGTGTCCAGGGGGCTTATCAGCCCCAGCATTTT.

This chain connects TRBV7-2 to TRBJ2-3, with TRBD2 matching over 8 bases. J was trimmed by 7 bases and V by 4 bases; bases with no gene match: 10. Germline CDR1 is SGHTA and CDR2 is FQGNSA. The CDR3 sequence is 15 residues long. CDR3 DNA: TGTGCCAGCAGCTCCGAAACTAGCGGCTCCTATACGCAGTATTTT. This sequence encodes CASSSETSGSYTQYF.

This clone was detected only once. J is TRBJ2-7 and V is TRBV7-2; D is possibly TRBD2 (5 bases). Germline V gene data show CDR1 as SGHTA and CDR2 as FQGNSA. The CDR3 covers 14 residues. V shed 5 bases and J shed 4 bases, with 15 bases lying between them. This CDR3 reads CASSHSWEQYEQYF. CDR3 nucleotides: TGTGCCAGCAGCCACAGCTGGGAGCAGTACGAGCAGTACTTC.